These T cell receptor beta chains were read from a single sample in a study of blood T cell repertoires in COVID-19. Produced via immunoSEQ multiplex PCR; TCRdb's table is partial and in-frame only. The repertoire has about 150,000 clones, over 70% of them found once; the top ten carry around 45%. Material for sequencing was peripheral blood. All receptors come from a human donor in a cohort sampled during active COVID-19. CDR3s include the opening cysteine and the closing phenylalanine or tryptophan. D genes are given only for firm matches. The size field is filled for only some rows; it gives once, few, many or a size class.

j_gene: TRBJ1-2
abundance: -
v_gene: TRBV29-1
d_gene: -
CDR3aa: CSVQQSNYGYTF
CDR3nt: TGCAGCGTTCAACAGAGTAACTATGGCTACACCTTC

j_gene: TRBJ2-6
abundance: -
v_gene: TRBV12-5
d_gene: -
CDR3aa: CATSGSGANVLTF
CDR3nt: TGTGCCACCTCAGGCTCTGGGGCCAACGTCCTGACTTTC

j_gene: TRBJ1-4
abundance: -
v_gene: TRBV4-1
d_gene: -
CDR3aa: CASGTGITRSTNEKLFF
CDR3nt: TGCGCCAGCGGAACCGGGATCACGAGGTCTACTAATGAAAAACTGTTTTTT

j_gene: TRBJ2-1
abundance: -
v_gene: TRBV5-1
d_gene: TRBD2
CDR3aa: CASKRTSGGASNEQFF
CDR3nt: TGCGCCAGCAAACGGACTAGCGGGGGGGCGTCCAATGAGCAGTTCTTC

j_gene: TRBJ1-6
abundance: -
v_gene: TRBV10-2
d_gene: TRBD1
CDR3aa: CASSESGTGFTLHF
CDR3nt: TGCGCCAGCAGTGAGTCGGGGACAGGATTCACCCTCCACTTT

j_gene: TRBJ2-3
abundance: -
v_gene: TRBV18
d_gene: -
CDR3aa: CASSPGGRGTDTQYF
CDR3nt: TGTGCCAGCTCACCGGGGGGGCGCGGCACAGATACGCAGTATTTT

j_gene: TRBJ2-5
abundance: -
v_gene: TRBV4-1
d_gene: -
CDR3aa: CASSQGHLTGVGETQYF
CDR3nt: TGCGCCAGCAGCCAAGGCCACTTGACGGGGGTCGGGGAGACCCAGTACTTC

j_gene: TRBJ2-3
abundance: -
v_gene: TRBV29-1
d_gene: TRBD1
CDR3aa: CSVGPPGTGTDTQYF
CDR3nt: TGCAGCGTTGGTCCCCCCGGGACAGGGACAGATACGCAGTATTTT

j_gene: TRBJ2-3
abundance: -
v_gene: TRBV13
d_gene: -
CDR3aa: CASFRSASSTDTQYF
CDR3nt: TGTGCCAGCTTCCGGAGCGCTTCTAGCACAGATACGCAGTATTTT

j_gene: TRBJ2-7
abundance: -
v_gene: TRBV3-1/TRBV3-2
d_gene: -
CDR3aa: CASSQGLGTYEQYF
CDR3nt: TGTGCCAGCAGCCAAGGTCTAGGCACCTACGAGCAGTACTTC

j_gene: TRBJ1-4
abundance: -
v_gene: TRBV5-1
d_gene: TRBD1
CDR3aa: CASSVTGGAEEKLFF
CDR3nt: TGCGCCAGCAGTGTAACAGGGGGCGCGGAGGAAAAACTGTTTTTT

j_gene: TRBJ2-1
abundance: -
v_gene: TRBV14
d_gene: -
CDR3aa: CASSERSYNEQFF
CDR3nt: TGTGCCAGCAGCGAGCGCTCCTACAATGAGCAGTTCTTC

j_gene: TRBJ1-1
abundance: -
v_gene: TRBV5-6
d_gene: -
CDR3aa: CASSLRRGPAGTEAFF
CDR3nt: TGTGCCAGCAGCCTCCGGAGGGGCCCCGCCGGCACTGAAGCTTTCTTT

j_gene: TRBJ1-1
abundance: -
v_gene: TRBV6-2/TRBV6-3
d_gene: -
CDR3aa: CASSYQQGSTEAFF
CDR3nt: TGTGCCAGCAGTTACCAACAGGGAAGTACTGAAGCTTTCTTT

j_gene: TRBJ2-3
abundance: -
v_gene: TRBV7-3
d_gene: TRBD2
CDR3aa: CASSFGTSFGTDTQYF
CDR3nt: TGTGCCAGCAGCTTCGGGACTAGCTTTGGCACAGATACGCAGTATTTT

j_gene: TRBJ2-3
abundance: -
v_gene: TRBV4-1
d_gene: -
CDR3aa: CASSQALAAPRYF
CDR3nt: TGCGCCAGCAGCCAAGCGCTGGCTGCTCCCCGGTATTTT

j_gene: TRBJ1-5
abundance: many
v_gene: TRBV9
d_gene: -
CDR3aa: CASSPIDSPLKKHSNQPQHF
CDR3nt: TGTGCCAGCAGCCCAATAGACAGCCCGTTGAAAAAACATAGCAATCAGCCCCAGCATTTT

j_gene: TRBJ2-5
abundance: -
v_gene: TRBV6-5
d_gene: -
CDR3aa: CASRKQEGETQYF
CDR3nt: TGTGCCAGCAGGAAGCAGGAAGGAGAGACCCAGTACTTC

j_gene: TRBJ2-3
abundance: -
v_gene: TRBV5-1
d_gene: TRBD1
CDR3aa: CASRQGLTDTQYF
CDR3nt: TGCGCCAGTAGACAGGGGCTAACAGATACGCAGTATTTT

j_gene: TRBJ1-1
abundance: -
v_gene: TRBV6-6
d_gene: -
CDR3aa: CASSPTTPNTEAFF
CDR3nt: TGTGCCAGCAGCCCGACAACCCCGAACACTGAAGCTTTCTTT

j_gene: TRBJ1-2
abundance: -
v_gene: TRBV27
d_gene: TRBD1
CDR3aa: CASKRTGVYGYTF
CDR3nt: TGTGCCAGCAAGCGGACAGGGGTTTATGGCTACACCTTC

j_gene: TRBJ2-3
abundance: -
v_gene: TRBV19
d_gene: TRBD2
CDR3aa: CASTNPRGGDDTQYF
CDR3nt: TGTGCCAGTACCAATCCGCGGGGGGGCGATGATACGCAGTATTTT

j_gene: TRBJ2-1
abundance: -
v_gene: TRBV6-2/TRBV6-3
d_gene: -
CDR3aa: CASSSVEEQFF
CDR3nt: TGTGCCAGCAGCTCGGTAGAGGAGCAGTTCTTC

j_gene: TRBJ2-3
abundance: many
v_gene: TRBV9
d_gene: -
CDR3aa: CASSRSPSTDTQYF
CDR3nt: TGTGCCAGCAGCCGGTCACCGAGCACAGATACGCAGTATTTT

j_gene: TRBJ2-3
abundance: -
v_gene: TRBV27
d_gene: -
CDR3aa: CASSLFVATDTQYF
CDR3nt: TGTGCCAGCAGTTTATTTGTAGCGACAGATACGCAGTATTTT

j_gene: TRBJ2-3
abundance: -
v_gene: TRBV3-1/TRBV3-2
d_gene: TRBD2
CDR3aa: CASSYGGAGTDTQYF
CDR3nt: TGTGCCAGCAGCTACGGGGGGGCGGGCACAGATACGCAGTATTTT

j_gene: TRBJ2-3
abundance: -
v_gene: TRBV5-6
d_gene: -
CDR3aa: CASSVDGTQNTQYF
CDR3nt: TGTGCCAGCAGCGTAGACGGGACACAGAATACGCAGTATTTT

j_gene: TRBJ2-1
abundance: few
v_gene: TRBV12-3/TRBV12-4
d_gene: TRBD2
CDR3aa: CASQTGLAVEQFF
CDR3nt: TGTGCCAGCCAGACGGGACTAGCGGTTGAGCAGTTCTTC

j_gene: TRBJ1-2
abundance: -
v_gene: TRBV30
d_gene: TRBD1
CDR3aa: CAWSFTGGPEGYTF
CDR3nt: TGTGCCTGGAGTTTCACAGGGGGTCCGGAGGGCTACACCTTC

j_gene: TRBJ1-3
abundance: -
v_gene: TRBV9
d_gene: -
CDR3aa: CASSSETVPSGNTIYF
CDR3nt: TGTGCCAGCAGCTCAGAAACAGTGCCCTCTGGAAACACCATATATTTT

j_gene: TRBJ2-2
abundance: -
v_gene: TRBV5-1
d_gene: TRBD2
CDR3aa: CASSPGTSWELFF
CDR3nt: TGCGCCAGCAGCCCCGGGACTAGCTGGGAGCTGTTTTTT

j_gene: TRBJ1-2
abundance: -
v_gene: TRBV19
d_gene: TRBD1
CDR3aa: CASSGRDSGYGYTF
CDR3nt: TGTGCCAGTAGTGGCCGGGACAGCGGCTATGGCTACACCTTC

j_gene: TRBJ1-2
abundance: -
v_gene: TRBV11-3
d_gene: TRBD1
CDR3aa: CASSSRTGWNYGYTF
CDR3nt: TGTGCCAGCAGCTCAAGGACAGGGTGGAACTATGGCTACACCTTC

j_gene: TRBJ1-2
abundance: -
v_gene: TRBV5-4
d_gene: -
CDR3aa: CASSLAGDYGYTF
CDR3nt: TGTGCCAGCAGCTTGGCAGGGGACTATGGCTACACCTTC

j_gene: TRBJ2-3
abundance: -
v_gene: TRBV5-1
d_gene: TRBD2
CDR3aa: CASSLGPGGSTDTQYF
CDR3nt: TGCGCCAGCAGCTTGGGGCCGGGAGGTAGCACAGATACGCAGTATTTT

j_gene: TRBJ2-1
abundance: once
v_gene: TRBV20-1
d_gene: -
CDR3aa: CSATGGVQFF
CDR3nt: TGCAGTGCTACCGGCGGGGTGCAGTTCTTC

j_gene: TRBJ1-6
abundance: -
v_gene: TRBV3-1/TRBV3-2
d_gene: TRBD1
CDR3aa: CASSSRDRGPRHSPLHF
CDR3nt: TGTGCCAGCAGCTCCCGGGACAGGGGCCCTCGGCATTCACCCCTCCACTTT

j_gene: TRBJ1-2
abundance: once
v_gene: TRBV6-5
d_gene: -
CDR3aa: CASSNTNYGYTF
CDR3nt: TGTGCCAGCAGTAATACAAACTATGGCTACACCTTC

j_gene: TRBJ2-1
abundance: -
v_gene: TRBV19
d_gene: TRBD2
CDR3aa: CASSGLAGGRGNEQFF
CDR3nt: TGTGCCAGTAGCGGCCTAGCGGGAGGCCGTGGGAATGAGCAGTTCTTC

j_gene: TRBJ2-3
abundance: once
v_gene: TRBV6-6
d_gene: TRBD2
CDR3aa: CASGTRLIDTQYF
CDR3nt: TGTGCCAGCGGGACTAGACTAATAGATACGCAGTATTTT

j_gene: TRBJ1-1
abundance: -
v_gene: TRBV19
d_gene: TRBD1
CDR3aa: CASSGRGLGNTEAFF
CDR3nt: TGTGCCAGTTCTGGCAGGGGGCTGGGGAACACTGAAGCTTTCTTT

j_gene: TRBJ1-1
abundance: once
v_gene: TRBV5-1
d_gene: TRBD1
CDR3aa: CASSSGQGASPEAFF
CDR3nt: TGCGCCAGCAGCTCCGGACAGGGGGCGAGCCCTGAAGCTTTCTTT

j_gene: TRBJ2-1
abundance: few
v_gene: TRBV20-1
d_gene: -
CDR3aa: CSASSPPNEQFF
CDR3nt: TGCAGTGCTAGTAGCCCGCCCAATGAGCAGTTCTTC

j_gene: TRBJ2-1
abundance: -
v_gene: TRBV19
d_gene: -
CDR3aa: CASKVIKAAGNEQFF
CDR3nt: TGTGCCAGTAAGGTGATCAAAGCCGCGGGAAATGAGCAGTTCTTC

j_gene: TRBJ2-1
abundance: -
v_gene: TRBV6-5
d_gene: TRBD2
CDR3aa: CASCRISGGLDEQFF
CDR3nt: TGTGCCAGCTGCCGTATAAGCGGGGGGCTAGATGAGCAGTTCTTC

j_gene: TRBJ1-2
abundance: -
v_gene: TRBV9
d_gene: TRBD1
CDR3aa: CASSSSGQGRGYTF
CDR3nt: TGTGCCAGCAGCTCATCTGGACAGGGAAGGGGCTACACCTTC

j_gene: TRBJ1-1
abundance: -
v_gene: TRBV10-3
d_gene: TRBD1
CDR3aa: CAISATGQLNTEAFF
CDR3nt: TGTGCCATCAGTGCGACAGGGCAATTGAACACTGAAGCTTTCTTT

j_gene: TRBJ1-6
abundance: few
v_gene: TRBV5-6
d_gene: -
CDR3aa: CASSSAGPRSPLHF
CDR3nt: TGTGCCAGCAGCTCCGCGGGTCCTCGGTCACCCCTCCACTTT

j_gene: TRBJ1-2
abundance: -
v_gene: TRBV4-1
d_gene: -
CDR3aa: CASSLDPTGNYGYTF
CDR3nt: TGCGCCAGCAGCCTTGACCCGACTGGAAACTATGGCTACACCTTC

j_gene: TRBJ2-1
abundance: -
v_gene: TRBV9
d_gene: -
CDR3aa: CASSATDSYNEQFF
CDR3nt: TGTGCCAGCAGCGCGACGGACAGCTACAATGAGCAGTTCTTC

j_gene: TRBJ1-4
abundance: once
v_gene: TRBV10-3
d_gene: TRBD1
CDR3aa: CAISEPGTGTEKLFF
CDR3nt: TGTGCCATCAGTGAGCCCGGGACAGGGACTGAAAAACTGTTTTTT

j_gene: TRBJ2-1
abundance: once
v_gene: TRBV5-4
d_gene: TRBD2
CDR3aa: CASSRSGTGYNEQFF
CDR3nt: TGTGCCAGCAGCCGGAGCGGGACGGGATACAATGAGCAGTTCTTC

j_gene: TRBJ2-5
abundance: -
v_gene: TRBV6-6
d_gene: TRBD2
CDR3aa: CASRSTSGGDQETQYF
CDR3nt: TGTGCCAGCAGATCCACTAGCGGGGGGGATCAAGAGACCCAGTACTTC

j_gene: TRBJ2-5
abundance: -
v_gene: TRBV29-1
d_gene: TRBD1
CDR3aa: CSASPRTGQETQYF
CDR3nt: TGCAGCGCTTCCCCGCGGACAGGACAAGAGACCCAGTACTTC